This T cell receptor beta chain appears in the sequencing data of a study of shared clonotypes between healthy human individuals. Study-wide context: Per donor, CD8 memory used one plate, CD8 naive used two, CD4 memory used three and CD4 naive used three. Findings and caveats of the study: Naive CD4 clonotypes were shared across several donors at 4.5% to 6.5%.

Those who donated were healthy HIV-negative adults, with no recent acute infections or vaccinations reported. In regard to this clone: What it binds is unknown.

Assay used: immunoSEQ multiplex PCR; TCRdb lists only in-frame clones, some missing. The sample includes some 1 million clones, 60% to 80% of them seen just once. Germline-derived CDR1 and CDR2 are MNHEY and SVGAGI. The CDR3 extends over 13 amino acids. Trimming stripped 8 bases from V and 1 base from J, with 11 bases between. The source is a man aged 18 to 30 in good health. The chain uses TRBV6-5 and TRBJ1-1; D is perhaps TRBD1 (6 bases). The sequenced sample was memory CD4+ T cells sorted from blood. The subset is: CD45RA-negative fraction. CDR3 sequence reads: CASRDITNTEAFF. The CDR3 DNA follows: TGTGCCAGCCGGGACATAACGAACACTGAAGCTTTCTTT.